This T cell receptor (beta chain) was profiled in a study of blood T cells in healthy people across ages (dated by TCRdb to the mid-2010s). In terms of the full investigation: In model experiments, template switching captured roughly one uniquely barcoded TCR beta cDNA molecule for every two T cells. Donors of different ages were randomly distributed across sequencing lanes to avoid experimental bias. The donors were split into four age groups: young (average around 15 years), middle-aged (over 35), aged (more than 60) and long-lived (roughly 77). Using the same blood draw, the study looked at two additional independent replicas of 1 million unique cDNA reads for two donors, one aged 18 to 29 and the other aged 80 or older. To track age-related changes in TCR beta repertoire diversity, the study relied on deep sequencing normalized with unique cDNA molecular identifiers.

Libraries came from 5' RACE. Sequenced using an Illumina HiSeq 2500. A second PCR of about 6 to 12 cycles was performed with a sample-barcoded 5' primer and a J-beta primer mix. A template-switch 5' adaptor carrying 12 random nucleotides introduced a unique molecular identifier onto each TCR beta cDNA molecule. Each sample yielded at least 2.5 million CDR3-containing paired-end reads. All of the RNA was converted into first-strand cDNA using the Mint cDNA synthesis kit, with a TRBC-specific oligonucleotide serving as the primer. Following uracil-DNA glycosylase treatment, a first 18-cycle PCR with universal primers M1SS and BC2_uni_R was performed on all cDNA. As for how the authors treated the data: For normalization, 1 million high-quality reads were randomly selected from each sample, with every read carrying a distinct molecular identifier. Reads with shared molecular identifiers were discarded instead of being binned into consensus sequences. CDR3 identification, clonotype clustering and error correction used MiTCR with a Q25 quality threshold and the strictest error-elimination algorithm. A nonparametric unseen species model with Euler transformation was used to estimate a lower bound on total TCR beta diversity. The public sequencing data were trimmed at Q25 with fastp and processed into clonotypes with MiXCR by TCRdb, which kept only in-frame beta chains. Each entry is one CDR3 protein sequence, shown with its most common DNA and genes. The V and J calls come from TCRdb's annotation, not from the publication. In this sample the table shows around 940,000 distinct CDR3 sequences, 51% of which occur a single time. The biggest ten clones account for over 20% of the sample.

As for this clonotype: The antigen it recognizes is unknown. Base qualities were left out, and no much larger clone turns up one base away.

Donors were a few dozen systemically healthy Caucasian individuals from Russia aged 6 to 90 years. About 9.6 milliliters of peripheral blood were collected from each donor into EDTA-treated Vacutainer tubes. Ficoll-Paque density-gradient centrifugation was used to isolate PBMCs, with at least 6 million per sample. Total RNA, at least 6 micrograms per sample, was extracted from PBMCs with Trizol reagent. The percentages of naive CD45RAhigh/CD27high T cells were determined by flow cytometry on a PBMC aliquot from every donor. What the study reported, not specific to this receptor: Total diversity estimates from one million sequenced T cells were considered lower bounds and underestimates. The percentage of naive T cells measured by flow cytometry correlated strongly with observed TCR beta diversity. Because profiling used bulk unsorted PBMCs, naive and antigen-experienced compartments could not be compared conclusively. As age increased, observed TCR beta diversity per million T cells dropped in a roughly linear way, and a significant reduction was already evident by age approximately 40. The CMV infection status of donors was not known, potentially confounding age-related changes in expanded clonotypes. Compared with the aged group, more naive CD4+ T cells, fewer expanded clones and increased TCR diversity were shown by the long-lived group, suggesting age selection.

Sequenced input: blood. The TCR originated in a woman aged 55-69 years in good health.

The CDR3 here reads CSARRAGSQETQYF. The DNA is TGCAGTGCTAGGCGGGCGGGATCCCAAGAGACCCAGTACTTC. The V and J genes are TRBV20-1 and TRBJ2-7; the D gene is perhaps TRBD2, from 6 matching bases. The DNA end lines up better with TRBJ2-5; the J call may be wrong. CDR1 and CDR2, looked up from the germline V gene (reference sequence), are DFQATT and SNEGSKA. Its CDR3 holds 14 amino acids, cysteine through phenylalanine. The kept DNA is CDR3 alone, 42 bases in frame from the first base.